The 15 T cell receptor beta chains reported below all come from one sample, sequenced in a study of cytomegalovirus exposure and HLA in healthy donors. 13 Jbeta primers and 60 Vbeta primers were used for the PCR. Assay used: immunoSEQ multiplex PCR; TCRdb lists only in-frame clones, some missing. The sample contains 100,000 to 150,000 clones, 74% of which appear only once. The source material was PBMCs. The receptors shown here come from a woman between 50 and 59 years old in good health and CMV-seropositive.

In this sample, this clone turned up a few times. The chain has TRBV6-1 and TRBJ1-5, with D possibly matching TRBD1 (5 bases). This CDR3 comprises 15 residues. V dropped 5 bases and J dropped 5 bases, with 16 bases sitting between them. The germline V gene has CDR1 MNHNS and CDR2 SASEGT. CDR3 residues: CASSPSGGVDQPQHF. CDR3 nucleotide sequence: TGTGCCAGCAGTCCGTCGGGGGGGGTCGATCAGCCCCAGCATTTT.

CDR3 DNA sequence: TGTGCCAGCAAGACAGGGAAGACTAACTATGGCTACACCTTC. As protein: CASKTGKTNYGYTF. The chain joins TRBV25-1 to TRBJ1-2; 7 bases map to TRBD1. Looked up from germline, CDR1 is MGHDK and CDR2 is SYGVNS. The V and J ends lost 7 bases and 0 bases, in that order; junction bases with no gene match: 5. The CDR3 covers 14 residues.

The CDR3 DNA follows: TGCGCCAGCAGCCCCCGGACAGGGGGCCAAGAGACCCAGTACTTC. Protein sequence: CASSPRTGGQETQYF. The J gene is TRBJ2-5, the V gene TRBV5-1, with 10 bases matching TRBD1. This CDR3 has 15 residues. CDR1 is SGHRS and CDR2 is YFSETQ in the germline V gene. The V segment lost 4 bases and the J segment 1 base; nucleotides outside the gene matches: 4.

This clone was seen more than once but under ten times. The rearrangement links TRBV7-9 to TRBJ1-4; maybe TRBD1 (5 bases). The CDR3 has 12 residues. Per germline, CDR1 SEHNR and CDR2 FQNEAQ (reference sequence). V was trimmed by 9 bases and J by 6 bases, leaving 11 bases between them. In DNA form, the CDR3 reads TGTGCCAGTCAGGGTCTCGATGAAAAACTGTTTTTT. Its translation: CASQGLDEKLFF.

The V gene is TRBV7-9, the J gene TRBJ2-7; 7 positions match TRBD1. V lost 1 base to trimming and J lost 3 bases; unmatched junction nucleotides: 6. Germline assignment: CDR1 SEHNR and CDR2 FQNEAQ (reference sequence). The CDR3 runs 15 residues. CDR3 DNA: TGTGCCAGCAGCTTAGAGTGGACAGGTGGCTACGAGCAGTACTTC. Residues: CASSLEWTGGYEQYF.

The V and J genes are TRBV7-9 and TRBJ1-2; 7 positions match TRBD1. Germline V gene sequence: CDR1 SEHNR, CDR2 FQNEAQ (reference sequence). The ends lost 4 bases at V and 6 bases at J; junction bases unmatched: 14. The CDR3 is 16 residues long. CDR3 sequence (DNA): TGTGCCAGCAGCTCCTATCGACAGGGTGTCGGGGATGGCTACACCTTC. It is translated as CASSSYRQGVGDGYTF. The whole variable domain, remainder taken from reference TRBV7-9 and TRBJ1-2, is DTGVSQNPRHKITKRGQNVTFRCDPISEHNRLYWYRQTLGQGPEFLTYFQNEAQLEKSRLLSDRFSAERPKGSFSTLEIQRTEQGDSAMYLCASSSYRQGVGDGYTFGSGTRLTVV.

The V gene is TRBV7-9, the J gene TRBJ2-1; maybe TRBD1 (6 bases). This CDR3 contains 13 residues. The V end was cut by 5 bases, the J end by 4 bases, with 9 bases between. CDR1 and CDR2 from the germline V gene are SEHNR and FQNEAQ (reference sequence). CDR3 in DNA: TGTGCCAGCAGCAGTACAGGGTACAATGAGCAGTTCTTC. Its protein product is CASSSTGYNEQFF.

This clone was counted ten times or more. V usage is TRBV25-1 and J usage is TRBJ1-5, with 8 bases aligning to TRBD1. The trim removed 6 bases at V and 6 bases at J, leaving 7 bases unmatched. Germline CDR1 and CDR2: MGHDK and SYGVNS. The CDR3 spans 14 residues. This CDR3 is CASSGQGAGQPQHF. The CDR3 DNA reads TGTGCCAGCAGCGGCCAGGGGGCCGGTCAGCCCCAGCATTTT.

This chain connects TRBV10-3 to TRBJ1-5; 7 positions agree with TRBD1. CDR1 and CDR2 from the germline V gene are ENHRY and SYGVKD. The CDR3 is 14 amino acids. Losses at the gene ends were 8 bases for V and 0 bases for J; bases not matched to a gene: 4. CDR3 sequence reads: CAIRDSISNQPQHF. The CDR3 nucleotides are TGTGCCATCCGGGACAGTATTAGCAATCAGCCCCAGCATTTT.

V and J are TRBV6-5 and TRBJ1-3; maybe TRBD1 (5 bases). There are 14 residues in the CDR3. The germline V gene encodes CDR1 MNHEY and CDR2 SVGAGI. V was trimmed by 6 bases and J by 8 bases, leaving 17 bases between them. The CDR3 bases are TGTGCCAGCAGCAAAGATTCAGGGATAGACACCATATATTTT. Protein product: CASSKDSGIDTIYF.

The CDR3 DNA follows: TGCGCCAGCAGCGAGGGTCCGCAGACCGGGGAGCTGTTTTTT. It yields the protein CASSEGPQTGELFF. This chain uses TRBV5-1 with TRBJ2-2; D may be TRBD2 (5 bases). Germline-derived CDR1 and CDR2 are SGHRS and YFSETQ. This CDR3 comprises 14 residues. Between the trimmed V and J ends, which lost 4 bases and 5 bases, there was a span of 12 bases.

This clone occurred once. This chain connects TRBV25-1 to TRBJ1-1, with D unresolved. CDR3 length: 12 residues. The V and J ends lost 3 bases and 1 base respectively, with 3 bases between them. Germline-derived CDR1 and CDR2 are MGHDK and SYGVNS. The CDR3 here is CASSDRNTEAFF. The CDR3 DNA reads TGTGCCAGCAGTGATCGGAACACTGAAGCTTTCTTT.

J is TRBJ2-4 and V is TRBV2, with D tentatively TRBD1 (6 bases). The CDR3 loop spans 16 amino acids. Trimming stripped 6 bases from V and 0 bases from J, with 15 bases between. CDR1 is SNHLY, CDR2 FYNNEI, per germline. As DNA, the CDR3 is TGTGCCAGCAGAGCCGGGACACCGATAGCCAAAAACATTCAGTACTTC. Its translation: CASRAGTPIAKNIQYF.

The V and J genes are TRBV11-2 and TRBJ1-1, with D possibly being TRBD1 (5 bases). The germline V gene encodes CDR1 SGHAT and CDR2 FQNNGV. The V end lost 3 bases, the J end lost 6 bases, and 11 bases lay between the germline ends. This CDR3 region has 13 residues. The CDR3 DNA reads TGTGCCAGCAGCTTCAGGGTGATCGCTGAAGCTTTCTTT. Translation: CASSFRVIAEAFF.

The V call is TRBV5-1, the J call TRBJ2-3; the match to TRBD1 covers 10 bases. This CDR3 has 15 residues. Germline CDR1 reads SGHRS; CDR2 reads YFSETQ. V lost 1 base and J lost 4; bases outside the gene matches: 3. The CDR3 is CASSLSGQGPDTQYF. The DNA of the CDR3 is TGCGCCAGCAGCTTGTCGGGACAGGGGCCAGATACGCAGTATTTT.